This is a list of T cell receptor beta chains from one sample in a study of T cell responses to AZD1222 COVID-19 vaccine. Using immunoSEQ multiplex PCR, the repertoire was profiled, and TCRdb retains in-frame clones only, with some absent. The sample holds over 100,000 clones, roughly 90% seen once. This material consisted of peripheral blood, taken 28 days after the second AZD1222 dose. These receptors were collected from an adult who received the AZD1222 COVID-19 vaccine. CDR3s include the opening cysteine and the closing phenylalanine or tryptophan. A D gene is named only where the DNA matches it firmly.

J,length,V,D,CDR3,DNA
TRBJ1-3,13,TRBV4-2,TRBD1,CASSRDRGNTIYF,TGTGCCAGCAGCCGGGACAGGGGAAACACCATATATTTT
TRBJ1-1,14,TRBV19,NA,CASSTLTGKAEAFF,TGTGCCAGTAGTACGCTCACAGGGAAGGCTGAAGCTTTCTTT
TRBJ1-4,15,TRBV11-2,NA,CASSWRVGGNEKLFF,TGTGCCAGCAGCTGGAGGGTGGGGGGGAACGAAAAACTGTTTTTT
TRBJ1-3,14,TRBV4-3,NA,CASSQGLESNTIYF,TGCGCCAGCAGCCAAGGTTTGGAAAGCAACACCATATATTTT
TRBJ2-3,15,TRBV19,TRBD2,CASSQLAGGVDTQYF,TGTGCCAGTAGCCAATTAGCGGGGGGAGTGGATACGCAGTATTTT
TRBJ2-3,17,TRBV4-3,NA,CASSQVGQAASSDTQYF,TGCGCCAGCAGCCAAGTAGGACAAGCCGCTAGCTCAGATACGCAGTATTTT
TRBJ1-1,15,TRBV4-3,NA,CASSRTRVLGTEAFF,TGCGCCAGCAGCCGAACTAGGGTCTTGGGCACTGAAGCTTTCTTT
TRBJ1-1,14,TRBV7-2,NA,CASRSGQGLPEAFF,TGTGCCAGCAGATCCGGCCAGGGGTTGCCTGAAGCTTTCTTT
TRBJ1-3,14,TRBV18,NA,CASSPAYSGNTIYF,TGTGCCAGCTCACCGGCATACTCTGGAAACACCATATATTTT
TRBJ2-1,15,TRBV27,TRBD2,CASRRAGGQFNEQFF,TGTGCCAGCAGGCGAGCGGGGGGCCAATTCAATGAGCAGTTCTTC
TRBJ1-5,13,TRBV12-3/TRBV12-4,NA,CASSWSGDQPQHF,TGTGCCAGCAGTTGGTCGGGGGATCAGCCCCAGCATTTT
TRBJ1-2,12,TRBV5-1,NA,CATRQDNYGYTF,TGCGCCACACGACAGGACAACTATGGCTACACCTTC
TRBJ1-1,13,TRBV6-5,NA,CASSSVGRPEAFF,TGTGCCAGCAGCTCCGTCGGGCGGCCTGAAGCTTTCTTT
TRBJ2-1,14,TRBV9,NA,CAISLLGSYNEQFF,TGTGCCATCTCGCTATTGGGCTCCTACAATGAGCAGTTCTTC
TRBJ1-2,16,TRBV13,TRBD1,CASSLGGGTGSYGYTF,TGTGCCAGCAGCTTAGGCGGGGGGACAGGATCCTATGGCTACACCTTC
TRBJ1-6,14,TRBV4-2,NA,CASSRPGDNSPLHF,TGTGCCAGCAGTCGACCAGGGGATAATTCACCCCTCCACTTT
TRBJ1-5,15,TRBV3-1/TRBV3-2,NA,CASSPRGRSNQPQHF,TGTGCCAGCAGCCCTCGGGGCAGGTCCAATCAGCCCCAGCATTTT
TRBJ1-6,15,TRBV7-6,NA,CASSPGPRANSPLHF,TGTGCCAGCAGCCCGGGTCCGCGGGCCAATTCACCCCTCCACTTT
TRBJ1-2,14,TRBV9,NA,CASSVWGDNYGYTF,TGTGCCAGCAGCGTGTGGGGAGATAACTATGGCTACACCTTC
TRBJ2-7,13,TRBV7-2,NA,CASSLAGSVEQYF,TGTGCCAGCAGCTTAGCGGGCAGCGTCGAGCAGTACTTC
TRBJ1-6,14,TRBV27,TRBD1,CASGTGTGGISLHF,TGTGCCAGCGGTACCGGGACAGGGGGTATCTCCCTCCACTTT
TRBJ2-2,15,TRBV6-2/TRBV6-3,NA,CASSTGGSNTGELFF,TGTGCCAGCAGTACCGGGGGCTCGAACACCGGGGAGCTGTTTTTT